These T cell receptor beta chains were read from a single sample in a study of CD4 and CD8 cells across lung adenocarcinoma regions. TCRdb analysed the PCR reads with MiXCR anew, one entry per CDR3 protein. Of some 11,000 distinct CDR3 sequences listed, approximately 58% are singletons. Input material: CD8+ T cells from the margin of a lung tumor. The receptors were sampled from a male donor with lung adenocarcinoma. The CD4 and CD8 labels of this study may be unreliable. Each CDR3 is given with its conserved first and last residue. D genes are given only for firm matches. Clone size is not always given. Where it is, it says once, few, many or a class for expanded clones.

CDR3	DNA	V	J	D	size
CASREAGTGARDTQYF	TGTGCCAGCCGTGAAGCGGGGACGGGGGCCAGAGACACGCAGTATTTC	TRBV6-1	TRBJ2-3	NA	NA
CASSGRAGVDEQYF	TGTGCCAGCAGTGGTAGGGCAGGGGTGGACGAGCAGTACTTC	TRBV6-1	TRBJ2-7	NA	NA
CASSLSSGLNEQFF	TGTGCCAGCAGCCTCTCTAGCGGGCTTAATGAGCAGTTCTTC	TRBV4-2	TRBJ2-1	TRBD2	once
CASSLGLYRPEQYF	TGTGCCAGCAGTTTAGGACTCTATCGCCCCGAGCAGTACTTC	TRBV28	TRBJ2-7	NA	NA
CASRVLGAGAANEQFF	TGTGCCAGCAGGGTCCTAGGGGCGGGAGCCGCCAATGAGCAGTTCTTC	TRBV6-1	TRBJ2-1	TRBD2	few
CSARMGVTEAFF	TGCAGTGCTAGGATGGGGGTCACTGAAGCTTTCTTT	TRBV20-1	TRBJ1-1	NA	few
CASSYSLSGRFYNEQFF	TGTGCCAGCAGTTACTCCCTAAGCGGGAGGTTCTACAATGAGCAGTTCTTC	TRBV6-5	TRBJ2-1	TRBD2	NA
CASSRDRGLYEQYF	TGTGCCAGCAGCCGGGACAGGGGGCTTTACGAGCAGTACTTC	TRBV6-1	TRBJ2-7	TRBD1	NA
CASSFWDRQPDTQYF	TGTGCCAGCAGTTTTTGGGACAGACAACCAGATACGCAGTATTTT	TRBV27	TRBJ2-3	TRBD1	NA
CASSLGQGANEKLFF	TGTGCCAGCAGTTTAGGGCAGGGGGCTAATGAAAAACTGTTTTTT	TRBV28	TRBJ1-4	TRBD1	NA
CASSETLTGELFF	TGCGCCAGCAGCGAAACACTGACCGGGGAGCTGTTTTTT	TRBV5-1	TRBJ2-2	NA	NA
CASSLFPGNREQFF	TGTGCCAGCAGTTTATTTCCTGGGAACAGGGAGCAGTTCTTC	TRBV27	TRBJ2-1	NA	NA
CASSYSQLTGPAMNTEAFF	TGTGCCAGCAGTTACTCCCAATTGACAGGGCCCGCCATGAACACTGAAGCTTTCTTT	TRBV6-5	TRBJ1-1	TRBD1	NA
CASSDNRGRNEQFF	TGTGCCAGCAGTGACAACAGGGGGCGGAATGAGCAGTTCTTC	TRBV12-3/TRBV12-4	TRBJ2-1	TRBD1	NA
CASSYSRDYTDTQYF	TGTGCCAGCAGTTACTCTAGGGACTACACAGATACGCAGTATTTT	TRBV6-5	TRBJ2-3	TRBD2	once
CASSGDSTDTQYF	TGTGCCAGCAGTGGGGACAGCACAGATACGCAGTATTTT	TRBV6-4	TRBJ2-3	NA	NA
CASSVAGLGARNMQYF	TGTGCCAGCAGCGTCGCGGGGCTGGGGGCCAGAAACATGCAGTACTTC	TRBV6-1	TRBJ2-4	NA	NA
CASSLGVQETQYF	TGTGCCAGCAGCCTGGGGGTCCAAGAGACCCAGTACTTC	TRBV7-2	TRBJ2-5	NA	many
CASSKGTSDEQYF	TGTGCCAGCAGTAAAGGGACCAGCGATGAGCAGTACTTC	TRBV6-1	TRBJ2-5	NA	NA
CASSLDRETQFF	TGTGCCAGCAGCTTAGACAGAGAGACCCAGTTCTTC	TRBV7-2	TRBJ2-1	NA	NA
CASGRDPPRDEQFF	TGTGCCAGCGGCCGGGACCCCCCGAGGGATGAGCAGTTCTTC	TRBV25-1	TRBJ2-1	NA	NA
CASSPPGKFRYEQFF	TGTGCCAGCAGTCCGCCGGGAAAATTCCGCTATGAGCAGTTCTTC	TRBV27	TRBJ2-1	NA	NA
CASSEVYAPDYGYTF	TGTGCCAGCAGTGAAGTTTATGCACCCGACTATGGCTACACCTTC	TRBV6-1	TRBJ1-2	NA	few
CASSYGGTDTQYF	TGTGCCAGCAGTTACGGGGGGACAGATACGCAGTATTTT	TRBV6-2/TRBV6-3	TRBJ2-3	NA	many
CASSSIQLNTEAFF	TGTGCCAGCAGTTCAATACAGCTGAACACTGAAGCTTTCTTT	TRBV6-2/TRBV6-3	TRBJ1-1	NA	NA
CASSLRGDTQYF	TGTGCCAGCAGTTTACGGGGAGATACGCAGTATTTT	TRBV6-5	TRBJ2-3	NA	once
CASSSGLTPNEQFF	TGCGCCAGCAGCTCGGGACTCACTCCCAATGAGCAGTTCTTC	TRBV5-1	TRBJ2-1	NA	NA
CASRSRGQPYEQYF	TGTGCCAGCAGATCAAGGGGTCAGCCCTACGAGCAGTACTTC	TRBV6-1	TRBJ2-7	NA	few
CAIRGTGSGNEQFF	TGTGCCATCAGAGGGACAGGGTCGGGCAATGAGCAGTTCTTC	TRBV10-3	TRBJ2-1	TRBD1	NA
CASGEAGGGDRDTQYF	TGTGCCAGCGGGGAGGCCGGGGGAGGGGACCGGGATACGCAGTATTTC	TRBV6-1	TRBJ2-3	TRBD2	NA
CASSEGQGASEQYF	TGTGCCAGCAGTGAAGGACAGGGGGCGAGCGAGCAGTACTTC	TRBV6-1	TRBJ2-7	TRBD1	NA
CASSQEPLAGGDEQFF	TGCGCCAGCAGCCAAGAGCCCCTAGCGGGAGGGGATGAGCAGTTCTTC	TRBV4-1	TRBJ2-1	TRBD2	NA
CASSFEFEQFF	TGTGCCAGCAGTTTTGAGTTTGAGCAGTTCTTC	TRBV27	TRBJ2-1	NA	NA
CASSDNSNQPQHF	TGTGCCAGCAGTGACAATAGCAATCAGCCCCAGCATTTT	TRBV6-1	TRBJ1-5	NA	few
CASSEAVAGRDEQFF	TGCGCCAGCAGTGAGGCCGTAGCGGGACGAGATGAGCAGTTCTTC	TRBV10-1	TRBJ2-1	TRBD2	NA
CASSKQGALYNEQFF	TGTGCCAGCAGTAAACAGGGGGCGCTTTACAATGAGCAGTTCTTC	TRBV6-1	TRBJ2-1	TRBD1	NA
CASSRTGSVYEQYF	TGTGCCAGCAGCCGGACAGGGAGTGTATACGAGCAGTACTTC	TRBV3-1	TRBJ2-7	TRBD1	NA
CASSEGEYEQYF	TGCGCCAGCAGTGAGGGGGAATACGAGCAGTACTTC	TRBV10-2	TRBJ2-7	NA	NA
CAWSPRAGSGGNIQYF	TGTGCCTGGAGTCCAAGGGCAGGGAGCGGGGGGAACATTCAGTACTTC	TRBV30	TRBJ2-4	TRBD2	NA
CASSAGTGGRAADTQYF	TGTGCCAGCAGCGCGGGGACTGGGGGGAGGGCGGCAGATACGCAGTACTTC	TRBV7-3	TRBJ2-7	TRBD2	NA
CASSYRPNTGELFF	TGTGCCAGCAGTTACCGACCGAACACCGGGGAGCTGTTTTTT	TRBV6-2/TRBV6-3	TRBJ2-2	NA	NA
CASSGFSGRAYEQYF	TGTGCCAGCAGTGGCTTTAGCGGGAGGGCCTACGAGCAGTACTTC	TRBV6-1	TRBJ2-7	TRBD2	NA
CASSQDQAVETQYF	TGTGCCAGCAGCCAAGACCAGGCCGTGGAGACCCAGTACTTC	TRBV4-2	TRBJ2-5	NA	once
CASRGAGGGVGDTQYF	TGTGCCAGCAGGGGGGCCGGGGGAGGGGTCGGAGATACGCAGTACTTC	TRBV6-1	TRBJ2-4	NA	NA
CASSNRTDEQYF	TGTGCCAGCAGCAACAGAACCGACGAGCAGTACTTC	TRBV7-6	TRBJ2-7	NA	many
CASSGGNEQFF	TGTGCCAGCAGTGGGGGGAATGAGCAGTTCTTC	TRBV6-1	TRBJ2-1	NA	NA
CASSQVISREAKDTQYF	TGCGCCAGCAGCCAAGTCATCTCGCGGGAGGCCAAAGACACGCAGTATTTT	TRBV4-1	TRBJ2-3	TRBD2	NA
CASTGPGSRVQETQYF	TGTGCCAGCACGGGGCCCGGGAGCCGGGTCCAAGAGACCCAGTACTTC	TRBV6-1	TRBJ2-5	NA	NA
CASSQGHSTDTQYF	TGCGCCAGCAGCCAAGGTCACAGCACAGATACGCAGTATTTT	TRBV4-1	TRBJ2-3	NA	NA
CASSSTLAGGFSGELFF	TGTGCCAGCAGCTCTACTCTAGCGGGAGGATTCTCCGGGGAGCTGTTTTTT	TRBV11-2	TRBJ2-2	TRBD2	NA
CASSGRPDGTGTQYF	TGTGCCAGCAGCGGACGGCCGGATGGGACCGGGACGCAGTATTTT	TRBV6-1	TRBJ2-3	NA	NA
CASSYSSASGSSYEQYF	TGTGCCAGCAGTTACTCGAGTGCTAGCGGGAGTTCCTACGAGCAGTACTTC	TRBV6-5	TRBJ2-7	TRBD2	NA